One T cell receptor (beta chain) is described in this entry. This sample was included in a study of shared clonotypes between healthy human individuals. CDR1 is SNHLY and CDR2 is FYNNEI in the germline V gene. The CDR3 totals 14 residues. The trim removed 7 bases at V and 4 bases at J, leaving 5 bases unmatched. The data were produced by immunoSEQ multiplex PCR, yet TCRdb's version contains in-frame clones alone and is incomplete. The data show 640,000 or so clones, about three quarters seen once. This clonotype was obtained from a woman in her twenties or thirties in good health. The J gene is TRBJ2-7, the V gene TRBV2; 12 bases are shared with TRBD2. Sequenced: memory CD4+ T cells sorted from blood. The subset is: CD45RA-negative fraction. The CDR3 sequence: CASIRLAGVYEQYF. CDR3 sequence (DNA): TGTGCCAGCATCCGACTAGCGGGAGTTTACGAGCAGTACTTC.